The T cell receptor beta chain described here comes from a study of cytomegalovirus exposure and HLA in healthy donors. Turning to the study itself: Among the roughly 400 donors who were genotyped, about 80% fell in the genetic ancestry cluster that is associated with self-reported Caucasian donors. Broader study findings: Most sequenced TCRs were rare (though some public TCRs occurred in many donors). In a later analysis, TCR association rates varied by HLA locus: DRB1 most, HLA-C fewest. Highly shared sequence variants in one cluster were likely a sequencing artifact.

Of note for this clone: Its antigen remains unidentified.

The PCR contained 60 Vbeta and 13 Jbeta primers. Assay: immunoSEQ multiplex PCR; the TCRdb copy retains only in-frame clones and omits some. The repertoire holds 90,000 to 150,000 clones, with 65% to 90% as singletons. The CDR3 is made up of 12 amino acids. Per the germline V gene, CDR1 is MGHRA and CDR2 is YSYEKL. Trimming shortened V by 9 bases and J by 4 bases, and 12 bases separated the two germline ends. This chain links TRBV4-1 with TRBJ1-2; a weak D match, TRBD1 (5 bases). The material sequenced was PBMCs. This receptor was identified in a woman aged 40 to 50 in good health and CMV-seronegative. The CDR3 here is CARGGDPYGYTF. The CDR3 DNA reads as TGCGCCAGGGGGGGGGATCCCTATGGCTACACCTTC.